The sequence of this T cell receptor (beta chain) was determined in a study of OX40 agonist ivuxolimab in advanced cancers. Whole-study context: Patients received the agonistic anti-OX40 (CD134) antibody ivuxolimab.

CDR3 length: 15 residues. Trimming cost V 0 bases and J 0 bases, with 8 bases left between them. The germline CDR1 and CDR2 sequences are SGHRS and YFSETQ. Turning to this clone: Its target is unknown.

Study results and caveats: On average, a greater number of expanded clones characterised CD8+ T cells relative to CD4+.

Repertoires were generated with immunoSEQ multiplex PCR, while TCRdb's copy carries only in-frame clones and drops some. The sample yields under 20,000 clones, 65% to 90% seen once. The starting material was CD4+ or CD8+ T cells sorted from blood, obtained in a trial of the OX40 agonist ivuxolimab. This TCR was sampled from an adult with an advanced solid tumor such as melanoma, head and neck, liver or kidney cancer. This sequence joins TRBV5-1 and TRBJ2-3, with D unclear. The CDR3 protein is CASSLGAVSTDTQYF. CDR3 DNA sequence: TGCGCCAGCAGCTTGGGGGCGGTAAGCACAGATACGCAGTATTTT.